Below are 28 T cell receptor beta chains sequenced from a single sample in a study of regulatory T cells in long-lasting Graves disease (dated by TCRdb to about 2021). Receptors were amplified or captured by multiplex PCR. The sequencer was an Illumina HiSeq 4000. TCR beta libraries were built with iRepertoire HTBI primers and Arm-PCR amplification of CDR3 regions. TCRdb reran the public reads through fastp at Q25 and MiXCR, keeping productive beta chains. Each entry is one CDR3 protein sequence, shown with its most common DNA and genes. The sample includes about 440,000 distinct CDR3 sequences, with 15% observed a single time. Around 17% of the sample goes to the ten largest clones. The time point label corresponds to: newly diagnosed GD, antithyroid drugs for less than 3 months. For both TCR sequencing and RNA sequencing, RNA was extracted from PBMCs using TRIzol. This sample also appeared in a second study, on T cells in Graves' hyperthyroidism and ophthalmopathy.

The sequencing used peripheral blood mononuclear cells (PBMCs), collected at new diagnosis, from a patient treated with antithyroid drugs. Every receptor here comes from a woman aged 30 to 39 with Graves disease. Donor details come from another sample of the same person, matched by shared clones.

This clonotype was seen more than once but under ten times. The chain has TRBV5-5 and TRBJ1-5; D is uncertain. Germline CDR1 is SGHKS and CDR2 is YYEKEE (reference sequence). The ends were cut back, 3 bases at V and 1 base at J, with 8 bases in the middle. The length of the CDR3 is 14 residues. CDR3 sequence (DNA): TGTGCCAGCAGCTGGAACCCAAGCAATCAGCCCCAGCATTTT. Its protein is CASSWNPSNQPQHF.

In DNA form, the CDR3 reads TGCGCCAGCAGCCAGGGAATACAGGGGAGCAAGGATTCACCCCTCCACTTT. It is translated as CASSQGIQGSKDSPLHF. The chain couples TRBV4-1 to TRBJ1-6, with 7 bases identical to TRBD1. CDR3 length equals 17 residues. The germline CDR1 and CDR2 sequences are MGHRA and YSYEKL. Trimming removed 3 bases from V and 8 bases from J; junction bases left unmatched: 13.

This clonotype was detected many times. The chain recombines TRBV10-1 with TRBJ1-2; the match to TRBD1 covers 10 bases. The CDR3 is 16 residues long. V lost 3 bases to trimming and J lost 3 bases; unmatched junction nucleotides: 7. Per germline, CDR1 WNHNN and CDR2 SYGVQD (reference sequence). The CDR3 sequence is CASSDRSTGGDYGYTF. The CDR3 coding sequence is TGCGCCAGCAGTGATCGCTCGACAGGGGGCGACTATGGCTACACCTTC.

This clonotype was seen repeatedly, ten times or more. This rearrangement joins TRBV12-3 or TRBV12-4 to TRBJ2-4; perhaps TRBD1 as D (5 bases). Trimming cost V 1 base and J 0 bases, with 10 bases left between them. This CDR3 contains 16 residues. The CDR3 spells CASSLVAGLAKNIQYF. The CDR3 DNA reads as TGTGCCAGCAGTTTAGTCGCAGGGCTAGCCAAAAACATTCAGTACTTC.

At least ten counts were recorded for this clonotype. The chain couples TRBV11-2 to TRBJ2-5; no definite D call. Trimming removed 2 bases from V and 1 base from J, with 5 bases in between. CDR1 and CDR2 from the germline V gene are SGHAT and FQNNGV. The length of the CDR3 is 13 residues. CDR3 sequence reads: CASSLSVQETQYF. As DNA, the CDR3 is TGTGCCAGCAGCTTAAGTGTCCAAGAGACCCAGTACTTC.

In this sample, this clonotype turned up many times. The chain employs TRBV29-1 and TRBJ2-1; 9 bases agree with TRBD2. The CDR3 runs 13 residues. CDR1 and CDR2 from the germline V gene are SQVTM and ANQGSEA. V gave up 6 bases and J gave up 1 base; unmatched junction bases: 1. In nucleotides, the CDR3 is TGCAGCGTGGGACTAGCATCCTACAATGAGCAGTTCTTC. It encodes CSVGLASYNEQFF.

The chain uses TRBV9 and TRBJ1-6; D may be TRBD1 (5 bases). V lost 3 bases and J 8 bases, leaving 9 bases between the germline ends. CDR1 and CDR2 (germline): SGDLS, YYNGEE. The CDR3 is 13 amino acids. For the CDR3, the DNA is TGTGCCAGCAGCGCCAGGGTTGATTCACCCCTCCACTTT. Residues: CASSARVDSPLHF.

This rearrangement joins TRBV19 to TRBJ2-7; 9 positions agree with TRBD1. Germline CDR1 reads LNHDA; CDR2 reads SQIVND (reference sequence). This CDR3 has 14 amino acids. J gave up 1 base and V 4 bases, and 2 bases lay outside the gene matches. CDR3 DNA sequence: TGTGCCAGTAGTAGGGACAGGGCGTCCTACGAGCAGTACTTC. This encodes CASSRDRASYEQYF.

This clonotype was observed at least ten times. The CDR3 DNA sequence: TGCAGTGCTAGTGATAGCGGGAGATATTACGAGCAGTACTTC. Its protein product is CSASDSGRYYEQYF. The chain links TRBV20-1 to TRBJ2-7; 9 nucleotides line up with TRBD2. Germline values: CDR1 DFQATT, CDR2 SNEGSKA (reference sequence). The CDR3 length is 14 residues. V lost 3 bases and J lost 4; bases outside the gene matches: 7.

The chain is built from TRBV5-1 and TRBJ1-4, with TRBD1 matching 7 bases. Trimming removed 4 bases from V and 4 bases from J; junction bases left unmatched: 4. Germline V gene lookup returns CDR1 SGHRS and CDR2 YFSETQ. CDR3 size: 14 residues. CDR3 amino acids: CASSLTGSNEKLFF. The DNA of the CDR3 is TGCGCCAGCAGCCTGACAGGGAGTAATGAAAAACTGTTTTTT. Drawing the rest from reference TRBV5-1 and TRBJ1-4, the complete variable domain is KAGVTQTPRYLIKTRGQQVTLSCSPISGHRSVSWYQQTPGQGLQFLFEYFSETQRNKGNFPGRFSGRQFSNSRSEMNVSTLELGDSALYLCASSLTGSNEKLFFGSGTQLSVL.

DNA of the CDR3: TGTGCCAGCAGTTCCTGGACGGACCCGAACCTGTTCTTC. Its protein product is CASSSWTDPNLFF. The V and J genes are TRBV12-3 or TRBV12-4 and TRBJ2-1; D is uncertain. Trimming removed 4 bases at V and 15 bases at J, with 19 bases between. The CDR3 has 13 residues.

Only a few counts were recorded for this clonotype. This may be a read error, as it is one base from a much larger clone. V and J are TRBV6-1 and TRBJ2-5, with TRBD2 matching over 8 bases. Germline CDR1 and CDR2: MNHNS and SASEGT. This CDR3 region has 14 residues. Trimming at V came to 4 bases and at J to 2 bases, leaving 3 bases not matched to a gene. The CDR3 nucleotides are TGTGCCAGCAGTGGAGGGACTAGGCAAGAGACCCAGTACTTC. Translated, it gives CASSGGTRQETQYF.

The chain couples TRBV24-1 to TRBJ2-1; D remains unclear. This CDR3 region has 12 residues. Germline CDR1 is KGHDR and CDR2 is SFDVKD. Trimming cost V 4 bases and J 9 bases, with 9 bases left between them. CDR3 bases: TGTGCCACCAGTGACCCTGACCTTGAGCAGTTCTTC. This encodes CATSDPDLEQFF.

This clonotype was recorded at least ten times. V usage is TRBV30 and J usage is TRBJ1-6, with TRBD1 as a possible D gene (5 bases). Germline CDR1 GTSNPN, CDR2 SVGIG (reference sequence). Trimming left V 1 base short and J 4 bases short, with 5 bases between. The CDR3 is made up of 13 amino acids. CDR3: CAWSGGYNSPLHF. As DNA, the CDR3 is TGTGCCTGGAGTGGGGGGTATAATTCACCCCTCCACTTT. The full variable domain, completed using reference TRBV30 and TRBJ1-6, is SQTIHQWPATLVQPVGSPLSLECTVEGTSNPNLYWYRQAAGRGLQLLFYSVGIGQISSEVPQNLSASRPQDRQFILSSKKLLLSDSGFYLCAWSGGYNSPLHFGNGTRLTVT.

The V call is TRBV3-1, the J call TRBJ2-7, with a tentative D call TRBD1 (6 bases). Germline CDR1 reads LGHDT; CDR2 reads YNNKEL (reference sequence). V was cut by 1 base and J by 7 bases, with 14 bases left in between. This CDR3 spans 14 amino acids. The CDR3 region has the DNA TGTGCCAGCAGCCAAGGCCACCTCCAGGGGGAGCAGTACTTC. Protein: CASSQGHLQGEQYF.

V is TRBV19 and J is TRBJ2-7, with D maybe TRBD1 (6 bases). The CDR3 is 13 residues long. Trimming removed 4 bases from V and 0 bases from J, with 7 bases in between. Per germline, CDR1 LNHDA and CDR2 SQIVND (reference sequence). The CDR3 coding sequence is TGTGCCAGTAGTAAGGGGGTCTCCTACGAGCAGTACTTC. Translated, it gives CASSKGVSYEQYF.

This clonotype was counted between two and nine times. The chain is built from TRBV29-1 and TRBJ2-5; D may match TRBD1 or TRBD2 (6 bases each). The germline CDR1 and CDR2 sequences are SQVTM and ANQGSEA. V lost 8 bases, J lost 7 bases, and 23 bases lay in between. This CDR3 contains 14 residues. CDR3 nucleotides: TGCAGCCCCATTACGTCGGGGGCCCTGGGGACCCAGTACTTC. Translated: CSPITSGALGTQYF.

This clonotype appeared once. This may be a read error: a much more frequent sequence differs by one nucleotide. The V and J genes are TRBV28 and TRBJ2-6; D remains unclear. With 5 bases removed from V and 0 bases from J, the gap between germline ends came to 11 bases. CDR3 length: 16 amino acids. Germline V gives CDR1 MDHEN, CDR2 SYDVKM. The CDR3 nucleotides read TGTGCCAGCAGTCAGGAGAACCCCTCTGGGGCCAACGTCCTGACTTTC. Amino acids: CASSQENPSGANVLTF. Full variable domain (missing parts from reference TRBV28 and TRBJ2-6): DVKVTQSSRYLVKRTGEKVFLECVQDMDHENMFWYRQDPGLGLRLIYFSYDVKMKEKGDIPEGYSVSREKKERFSLILESASTNQTSMYLCASSQENPSGANVLTFGAGSRLTVL.

This clonotype was counted at least ten times. The genes are TRBV10-3 and TRBJ1-1; TRBD1 is a possible D gene (5 bases). Germline-derived CDR1 and CDR2 are ENHRY and SYGVKD. CDR3 size: 16 residues. With 3 bases removed from V and 0 bases from J, the gap between germline ends came to 14 bases. CDR3 sequence: CAISDEGRGVNTEAFF. Here the CDR3 DNA reads TGTGCCATCAGTGACGAAGGGAGGGGTGTGAACACTGAAGCTTTCTTT.

The chain employs TRBV15 and TRBJ2-1; a weak D match, TRBD2 (6 bases). V was pared by 0 bases and J by 5 bases, with 11 bases between. Germline V CDR1 and CDR2: LNHNV, YYDKDF (reference sequence). The CDR3 covers 15 residues. The DNA of the CDR3 is TGTGCCACCAGCAGAGATGTGGGGGGAGACAATGAGCAGTTCTTC. Amino acid sequence: CATSRDVGGDNEQFF. The full variable domain, completed using reference TRBV15 and TRBJ2-1, is DAMVIQNPRYQVTQFGKPVTLSCSQTLNHNVMYWYQQKSSQAPKLLFHYYDKDFNNEADTPDNFQSRRPNTSFCFLDIRSPGLGDTAMYLCATSRDVGGDNEQFFGPGTRLTVL.

Many counts were recorded for this clonotype. The chain combines TRBV30 with TRBJ2-5; TRBD1 aligns across 7 bases. This CDR3 is 13 amino acids long. Germline loops: CDR1 GTSNPN, CDR2 SVGIG (reference sequence). Trimming removed 2 bases from V and 3 bases from J; junction bases left unmatched: 3. CDR3 sequence: CAWSPGTEETQYF. The CDR3 region has the DNA TGTGCCTGGAGTCCCGGGACAGAAGAGACCCAGTACTTC.

Many counts were recorded for this clonotype. J is TRBJ1-1 and V is TRBV18; D not resolved. This CDR3 region has 16 residues. Germline CDR1 and CDR2: KGHSH and LQKENI. The V gene lost 3 bases and the J gene lost 0 bases, with 14 bases spanning the gap. CDR3 amino acids: CASSPPKDRMNTEAFF. CDR3 DNA sequence: TGTGCCAGCTCACCGCCCAAGGATCGCATGAACACTGAAGCTTTCTTT. The complete variable domain, with remaining parts taken from reference TRBV18 and TRBJ1-1, reads NAGVMQNPRHLVRRRGQEARLRCSPMKGHSHVYWYRQLPEEGLKFMVYLQKENIIDESGMPKERFSAEFPKEGPSILRIQQVVRGDSAAYFCASSPPKDRMNTEAFFGQGTRLTVV.

This rearrangement joins TRBV20-1 to TRBJ2-1, with D possibly being TRBD1 (6 bases). This CDR3 is built from 16 residues. The V end lost 1 base, the J end lost 7 bases, and 20 bases lay between the germline ends. Per germline, CDR1 DFQATT and CDR2 SNEGSKA (reference sequence). CDR3 region: CSARAQVQGIMNEQFF. The CDR3 nucleotides read TGCAGTGCTAGAGCGCAGGTTCAGGGGATTATGAATGAGCAGTTCTTC.

This clonotype was counted between two and nine times. A read error may be the cause here, since a much bigger clone is one base away. V usage is TRBV2 and J usage is TRBJ2-3, with D perhaps matching TRBD2 (6 bases). Trimming removed 6 bases from V and 4 bases from J, with 17 bases in between. Germline values: CDR1 SNHLY, CDR2 FYNNEI. This CDR3 has 15 residues. The CDR3 DNA is TGTGCCAGCAGCCAAGCGGGTCACAGCGCAGATACGCAGTATTTT. Residues: CASSQAGHSADTQYF.

The chain combines TRBV6-4 with TRBJ2-1; 9 bases fit TRBD1. The CDR3 is 14 residues long. The V and J ends lost 4 bases and 8 bases, in that order; junction bases with no gene match: 6. From germline, CDR1 is MRHNA and CDR2 SNTAGT. The CDR3 sequence: CASSVGTGGDEQFF. The CDR3 bases are TGTGCCAGCAGTGTGGGAACAGGGGGCGATGAGCAGTTCTTC.

This clonotype was observed at least ten times. The rearrangement joins TRBV4-1 to TRBJ2-1; D is uncertain. V shed 2 bases and J shed 0 bases, with 11 bases lying between them. Germline V gene lookup returns CDR1 MGHRA and CDR2 YSYEKL. The CDR3 contains 16 residues. CDR3: CASSQPTQSSYNEQFF. The CDR3 coding sequence is TGCGCCAGCAGCCAACCGACTCAGAGCTCCTACAATGAGCAGTTCTTC.

On this clonotype: The junction departs from the called germline gene at one end, perhaps through a read error. The V gene is TRBV5-4, the J gene TRBJ1-1; 7 nucleotides line up with TRBD1. This CDR3 is 15 amino acids long. Germline V CDR1 and CDR2: SGHNT, YYREEE (reference sequence). The CDR3 region is CASSGTGVMDTEAFF. CDR3 sequence (DNA): TGTGCCAGCAGCGGAACAGGGGTTATGGACACTGAAGCTTTTTTT.

This clonotype showed up just a few times. This sequence joins TRBV10-3 and TRBJ2-2; tentatively, D is TRBD1 (6 bases). CDR3 length equals 14 residues. Trimming took off 4 bases at V and 4 bases at J, with 10 bases between the two ends. Germline-derived CDR1 and CDR2 are ENHRY and SYGVKD. This chain's CDR3 is CAISVGGSTGELFF. CDR3 DNA sequence: TGTGCCATCAGTGTTGGGGGCAGCACCGGGGAGCTGTTTTTT.